Included here is one T cell receptor (beta chain) sequence, with context. Its antigen is unknown. This sample stems from a study of radiation and T cells in renal cell carcinoma. Whole-study findings and limits: Dominant CDR3 motifs were more common in irradiated tumors than controls. In nephrectomy-only tumors, top 100 clonotypes averaged roughly 43%, versus approximately 50% irradiated.

This CDR3 contains 13 residues. Trimming cost V 3 bases and J 6 bases, with 11 bases left between them. Germline CDR1 reads KGHSH; CDR2 reads LQKENI. Documented treatment: treatment-naive control, cytoreductive nephrectomy. Controls included a few female and approximately twelve male donors, resected 2011 to 2014. The repertoire was sequenced with immunoSEQ multiplex PCR; TCRdb's copy has only in-frame clones and lacks some. The data contain more than 8,000 clones, less than 80% of them seen just once; the ten biggest clones take up about a fifth. Sequencing was performed on tumor tissue, taken from a patient whose treatment was nephrectomy without radiotherapy. This receptor was obtained from a man in his sixties with renal cell carcinoma. This rearrangement joins TRBV18 to TRBJ1-1; possibly TRBD1 for D (5 bases). CDR3 coding DNA: TGTGCCAGCTCACCCGGGGGTGTGGCTGAAGCTTTCTTT. This translates into CASSPGGVAEAFF. Drawing the rest from reference TRBV18 and TRBJ1-1, the complete variable domain is NAGVMQNPRHLVRRRGQEARLRCSPMKGHSHVYWYRQLPEEGLKFMVYLQKENIIDESGMPKERFSAEFPKEGPSILRIQQVVRGDSAAYFCASSPGGVAEAFFGQGTRLTVV.